This TCR beta chain comes out of a study of control samples from healthy donors and cancer patients. Per the germline V gene, CDR1 is MNHEY and CDR2 is SVGEGT. Trimming cost V 5 bases and J 4 bases; bases outside gene matches: 6. CDR3 length: 15 amino acids. Clones were read by immunoSEQ multiplex PCR, and TCRdb kept only the in-frame ones, dropping some. Of tens of thousands of clones listed, 83% are singletons. The origin of this receptor is a man in his 60s in good health. V is TRBV6-2 or TRBV6-3 and J is TRBJ2-2, with 8 nucleotides matching TRBD1. Sequencing used blood. The CDR3 reads CASSRGQGVTGELFF. The CDR3 nucleotides are TGTGCCAGCAGTCGCGGACAGGGCGTCACCGGGGAGCTGTTTTTT.